The 9 T cell receptor beta chains listed next were all sequenced from one sample in a study. TCRdb reprocessed the RT-PCR reads with MiXCR, giving one entry per CDR3 protein. Found here are fewer than 800,000 distinct CDR3 sequences, 12% to 15% of them singletons; the top ten hold 3.6%. The sample comprised memory CD4+ T cells from blood. Every receptor here comes from a female donor in good health, serving as a healthy control.

The chain uses TRBV7-2 and TRBJ1-5; D gene ambiguous. The CDR3 has 16 amino acids. V lost 0 bases, J lost 0 bases, and 9 bases lay in between. The germline gives CDR1 SGHTA, CDR2 FQGNSA. This CDR3 is CASSLAGVYSNQPQHF. CDR3 coding DNA: TGTGCCAGCAGCTTAGCTGGGGTTTATAGCAATCAGCCCCAGCATTTT.

This clonotype was detected ten times or more. The V call is TRBV7-2, the J call TRBJ2-5; 9 nucleotides agree with TRBD1. Looked up from germline, CDR1 is SGHTA and CDR2 is FQGNSA. Trimming removed 3 bases from V and 9 bases from J; junction bases left unmatched: 5. There are 13 residues in the CDR3. The CDR3 DNA reads as TGTGCCAGCAGCTTGGACAGGGGTAAGGCCCAGTACTTC. Residues: CASSLDRGKAQYF.

V gene TRBV6-5 combines with J gene TRBJ1-1; possible D gene TRBD1, 6 bases. V lost 11 bases and J lost 1, with 17 bases in between. Germline CDR1 reads MNHEY; CDR2 reads SVGAGI. This CDR3 comprises 14 residues. As DNA, the CDR3 is TGTGCCGTATCCTTGAGGGGGGGGAACACTGAAGCTTTCTTT. It codes for CAVSLRGGNTEAFF.

This clonotype has a count of ten or more. This sequence joins TRBV18 and TRBJ1-2; D unresolved. CDR1 KGHSH and CDR2 LQKENI come from the germline V gene. The V end lost 6 bases, the J end lost 8 bases, and 34 bases lay between the germline ends. This CDR3 contains 19 residues. The CDR3 nucleotides are TGTGCCAGCTCCCAAAGACTTCCGGGCCCAGGAGACTCCCCTATCGGCTACACCTTC. Translating gives CASSQRLPGPGDSPIGYTF.

The chain carries TRBV7-2 and TRBJ2-1; 12 nucleotides line up with TRBD1. The V and J ends lost 1 base and 10 bases, in that order; junction bases with no gene match: 8. In germline, CDR1 is SGHTA, CDR2 FQGNSA. The CDR3 contains 16 residues. The CDR3 DNA reads as TGTGCCAGCAGCTTAGTAGGAGGGACAGGGGGCAGGGAGCAGTTCTTC. Translation: CASSLVGGTGGREQFF.

This clonotype was counted a few times. The V and J genes are TRBV24-1 and TRBJ1-5; D unresolved. From germline, CDR1 is KGHDR and CDR2 SFDVKD. Trimming stripped 3 bases from V and 5 bases from J, with 7 bases between. The CDR3 is made up of 13 amino acids. Here the CDR3 reads CATSDTAYQPQHF. CDR3 DNA: TGTGCCACCAGTGATACAGCCTATCAGCCCCAGCATTTT.

V is TRBV24-1 and J is TRBJ2-7, with D perhaps TRBD1 or TRBD2 (5 bases each). The CDR3 has 13 residues. Trimming removed 4 bases from V and 7 bases from J, with 13 bases in between. CDR1 is KGHDR, CDR2 SFDVKD, per germline. CDR3 amino acids: CATSEGPVGEQYF. The CDR3 DNA reads as TGTGCCACCAGTGAGGGACCGGTGGGGGAGCAGTACTTC.

This clonotype turned up a few times. The rearrangement joins TRBV7-2 to TRBJ1-1; perhaps TRBD1 as D (6 bases). This CDR3 contains 14 residues. Germline CDR1 reads SGHTA; CDR2 reads FQGNSA. The germline V and J ends were trimmed by 5 bases and 3 bases, with 13 bases remaining between them. The CDR3 spells CASSIDRLHTEAFF. The CDR3 DNA sequence: TGTGCCAGCAGCATAGACAGGCTACACACTGAAGCTTTCTTT.

This chain's CDR3 is CATSRGLGERAYGYTF. The DNA for the CDR3 is TGTGCCACCAGCAGAGGTCTGGGGGAAAGGGCCTATGGCTACACCTTC. V gene TRBV15 combines with J gene TRBJ1-2; TRBD1 might be the D (5 bases). Deletions cut 1 base from V and 4 bases from J, with 16 bases between. Germline V lookup: CDR1 LNHNV, CDR2 YYDKDF (reference sequence). CDR3 length: 16 amino acids.